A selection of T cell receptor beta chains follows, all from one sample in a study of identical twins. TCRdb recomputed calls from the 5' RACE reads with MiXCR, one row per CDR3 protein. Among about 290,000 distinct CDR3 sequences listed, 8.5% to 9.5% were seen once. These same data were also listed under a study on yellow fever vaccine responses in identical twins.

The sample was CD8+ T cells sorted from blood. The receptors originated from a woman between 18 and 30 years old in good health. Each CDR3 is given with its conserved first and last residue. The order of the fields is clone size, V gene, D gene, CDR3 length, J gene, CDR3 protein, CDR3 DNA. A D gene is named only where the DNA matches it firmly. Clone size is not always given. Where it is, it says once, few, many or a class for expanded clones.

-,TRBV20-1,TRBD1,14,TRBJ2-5,CSATGGLSQETQYF,TGCAGTGCTACAGGGGGCTTAAGTCAAGAGACCCAGTACTTC
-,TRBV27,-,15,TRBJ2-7,CASSSPGLSGYEQYF,TGTGCCAGCAGTTCGCCGGGCCTGAGCGGCTACGAGCAGTACTTC
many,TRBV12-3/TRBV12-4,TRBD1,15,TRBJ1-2,CASSSYGTGNYGYTF,TGTGCCAGCAGTTCATACGGGACAGGGAACTATGGCTACACCTTC
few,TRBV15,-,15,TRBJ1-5,CATSRGGNSNQPQHF,TGTGCCACCAGCAGAGGTGGGAATAGCAATCAGCCCCAGCATTTT
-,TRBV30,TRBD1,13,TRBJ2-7,CAWTRTGAYEQYF,TGTGCCTGGACAAGGACAGGAGCCTACGAGCAGTACTTC
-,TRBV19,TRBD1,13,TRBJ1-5,CARGGRGRQPQHF,TGTGCCAGGGGGGGCAGGGGGCGACAGCCCCAGCATTTT
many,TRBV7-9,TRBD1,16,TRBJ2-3,CASSFPGTGDPDTQYF,TGTGCCAGCAGCTTTCCCGGGACAGGGGATCCAGATACGCAGTATTTT
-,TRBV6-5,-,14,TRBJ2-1,CASSYVGRYNEQFF,TGTGCCAGCAGTTACGTCGGGCGCTACAATGAGCAGTTCTTC
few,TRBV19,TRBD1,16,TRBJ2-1,CASRPNRGLSYNEQFF,TGTGCCAGTAGGCCAAACAGGGGGCTATCCTACAATGAGCAGTTCTTC
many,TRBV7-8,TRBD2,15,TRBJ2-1,CASSGGRNSYNEQFF,TGTGCCAGCAGCGGCGGGAGGAACTCCTACAATGAGCAGTTCTTC
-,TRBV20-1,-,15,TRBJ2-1,CSARDRARDYNEQFF,TGCAGTGCTAGAGATCGGGCCAGGGACTACAATGAGCAGTTCTTC
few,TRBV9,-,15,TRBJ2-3,CASSVGPGAGDTQYF,TGTGCCAGCAGCGTAGGGCCCGGGGCGGGAGATACGCAGTATTTT
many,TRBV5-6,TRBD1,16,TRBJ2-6,CASSGGQHSGANVLTF,TGTGCCAGCAGCGGGGGACAGCACTCTGGGGCCAACGTCCTGACTTTC
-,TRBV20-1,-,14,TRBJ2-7,CSARPDREGYEQYF,TGCAGTGCTAGACCCGACAGGGAGGGTTACGAGCAGTACTTC
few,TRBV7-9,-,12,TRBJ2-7,CASSTQIYEQYF,TGTGCCAGCAGCACCCAAATCTACGAGCAGTACTTC
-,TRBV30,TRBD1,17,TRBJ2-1,CAWSVYQSGTVFNEQFF,TGTGCCTGGAGTGTATATCAATCGGGGACAGTCTTCAATGAGCAGTTCTTC
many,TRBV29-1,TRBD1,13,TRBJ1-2,CSAPRQGFYGYTF,TGCAGCGCCCCCCGACAGGGCTTCTATGGCTACACCTTC
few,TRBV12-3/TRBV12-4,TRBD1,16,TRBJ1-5,CASSFTGANSNQPQHF,TGTGCCAGCAGTTTTACAGGGGCGAATAGCAATCAGCCCCAGCATTTT
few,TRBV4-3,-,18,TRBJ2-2,CASSPRDGEGPNTGELFF,TGCGCCAGCAGCCCAAGGGACGGGGAAGGACCAAACACCGGGGAGCTGTTTTTT
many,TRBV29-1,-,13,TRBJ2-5,CSVEEGGQETQYF,TGCAGCGTTGAAGAAGGCGGACAAGAGACCCAGTACTTC
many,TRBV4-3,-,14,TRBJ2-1,CASSQARGYNEQFF,TGCGCCAGCAGCCAGGCAAGGGGGTACAATGAGCAGTTCTTC
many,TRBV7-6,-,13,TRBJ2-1,CASSLGTNNEQFF,TGTGCCAGCAGCTTAGGGACGAACAATGAGCAGTTCTTC
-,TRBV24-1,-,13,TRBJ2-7,CATSERTLGEQYF,TGTGCCACCAGTGAGCGTACCTTGGGCGAGCAGTACTTC
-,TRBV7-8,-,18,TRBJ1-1,CASSLAVLTASMNTEAFF,TGTGCCAGCAGCTTAGCGGTCTTAACGGCCAGTATGAACACTGAAGCTTTCTTT
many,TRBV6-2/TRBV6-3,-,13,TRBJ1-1,CASSYSIRGEAFF,TGTGCCAGCAGTTACTCGATTCGGGGGGAAGCTTTCTTT
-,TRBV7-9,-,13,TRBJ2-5,CASSFAAVETQYF,TGTGCCAGCAGCTTTGCGGCCGTTGAGACCCAGTACTTC
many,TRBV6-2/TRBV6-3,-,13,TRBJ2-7,CASSLGLHAIEYF,TGTGCCAGCAGCTTGGGATTGCACGCGATCGAGTACTTC
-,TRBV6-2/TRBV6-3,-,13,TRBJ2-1,CASSPGTHNEQFF,TGTGCCAGCAGCCCCGGGACCCACAATGAGCAGTTCTTC
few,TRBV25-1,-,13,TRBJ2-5,CASTQGGVETQYF,TGTGCCAGCACCCAGGGTGGCGTAGAGACCCAGTACTTC
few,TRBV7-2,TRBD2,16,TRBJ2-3,CASSSPSGGATDTQYF,TGTGCCAGCAGCTCCCCTAGCGGGGGGGCCACAGATACGCAGTATTTT
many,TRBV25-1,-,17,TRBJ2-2,CASSGTTVGANTGELFF,TGTGCCAGCAGTGGTACGACGGTGGGGGCGAACACCGGGGAGCTGTTTTTT
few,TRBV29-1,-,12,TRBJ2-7,CSVEQGPYEQYF,TGCAGCGTTGAACAGGGGCCCTACGAGCAGTACTTC
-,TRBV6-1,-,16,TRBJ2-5,CASSDLWDDLQETQYF,TGTGCCAGCAGTGACCTTTGGGACGATTTACAAGAGACCCAGTACTTC
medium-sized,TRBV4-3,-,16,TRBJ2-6,CASSQVPSSGANVLTF,TGCGCCAGCAGCCAAGTTCCCAGCTCTGGGGCCAACGTCCTGACTTTC
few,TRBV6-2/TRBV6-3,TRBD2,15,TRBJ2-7,CASRPSGRESHEQYF,TGTGCCAGCCGCCCTAGCGGGAGAGAAAGCCACGAGCAGTACTTC
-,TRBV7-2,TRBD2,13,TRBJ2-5,CASRISGGETQYF,TGTGCCAGCAGGATTAGCGGGGGAGAGACCCAGTACTTC
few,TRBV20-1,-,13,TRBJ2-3,CSADTSPGDTQYF,TGCAGTGCCGATACTAGCCCCGGGGATACGCAGTATTTT
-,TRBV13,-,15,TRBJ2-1,CASSFQGGVYNEQFF,TGTGCCAGCAGCTTCCAGGGTGGGGTCTACAATGAGCAGTTCTTC
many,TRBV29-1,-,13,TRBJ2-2,CSVERSNTGELFF,TGCAGCGTTGAAAGGTCGAACACCGGGGAGCTGTTTTTT
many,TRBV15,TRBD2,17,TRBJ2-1,CATSRPYGGVPLDEQFF,TGTGCCACCAGCAGACCCTACGGGGGGGTGCCCCTCGATGAGCAGTTCTTC
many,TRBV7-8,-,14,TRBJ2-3,CASSQYQGTDTQYF,TGTGCCAGCAGTCAATACCAGGGCACAGATACGCAGTATTTT
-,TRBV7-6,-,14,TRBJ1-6,CASSGQEYNSPLHF,TGTGCCAGCAGCGGCCAGGAGTATAATTCACCCCTCCACTTT
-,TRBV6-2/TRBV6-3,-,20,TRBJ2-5,CASTHHLPLMAGTSGETQYF,TGTGCCAGCACCCACCACCTTCCCTTAATGGCGGGAACCTCGGGAGAGACCCAGTACTTC
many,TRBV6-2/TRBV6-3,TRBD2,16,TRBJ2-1,CASRPTSGGHDNEQFF,TGTGCCAGCAGGCCCACTAGCGGGGGCCATGACAATGAGCAGTTCTTC
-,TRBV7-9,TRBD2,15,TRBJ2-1,CASSRGAGDDNEQFF,TGTGCCAGCAGCCGAGGAGCGGGGGATGACAATGAGCAGTTCTTC
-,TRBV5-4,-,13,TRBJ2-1,CAISRGTSNEQFF,TGTGCCATCAGCCGTGGGACGTCCAATGAGCAGTTCTTC
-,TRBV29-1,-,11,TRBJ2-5,CSVVSESTQYF,TGCAGCGTTGTTTCCGAATCAACCCAGTACTTC
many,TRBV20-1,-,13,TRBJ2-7,CSARPLGAGEQYF,TGCAGTGCTAGGCCCCTAGGAGCTGGGGAGCAGTACTTC
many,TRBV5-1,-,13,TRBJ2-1,CASSRDTYNEQFF,TGCGCCAGCAGCCGGGATACCTACAATGAGCAGTTCTTC
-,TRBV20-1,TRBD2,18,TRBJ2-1,CSARPGLMSGGTHNEQFF,TGCAGTGCTAGACCGGGGCTTATGAGCGGGGGTACGCACAATGAGCAGTTCTTC
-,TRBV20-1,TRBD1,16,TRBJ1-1,CSARDSFGTGDTEAFF,TGCAGTGCTAGAGATTCATTCGGGACAGGGGACACTGAAGCTTTCTTT
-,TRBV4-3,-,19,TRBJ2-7,CASSPFVARVSILTYEQYF,TGCGCCAGCAGCCCGTTTGTGGCCAGGGTATCAATCTTAACCTACGAGCAGTACTTC
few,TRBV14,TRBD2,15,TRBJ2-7,CASSQFAGGSDEQYF,TGTGCCAGCAGCCAATTTGCGGGGGGCAGCGACGAGCAGTACTTC
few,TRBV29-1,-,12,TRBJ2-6,CSVEGGANVLTF,TGCAGCGTTGAGGGTGGGGCCAACGTCCTGACTTTC
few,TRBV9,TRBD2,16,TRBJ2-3,CASSVVAGGGTDTQYF,TGTGCCAGCAGCGTAGTAGCGGGGGGGGGCACAGATACGCAGTATTTT